The rows below give T cell receptor beta chains drawn from one sample of a study of T cells after yellow fever vaccination. TCRdb used MiXCR to reprocess the 5' RACE reads, holding one entry per CDR3 protein. This table has more than 95,000 distinct CDR3 sequences, around 7.7% appearing once. The specimen was CD4+ T cells sorted from PBMCs, collected 10 days after the first yellow fever vaccination. The origin of the receptors is a man younger than 35 who received the YFV17D yellow fever vaccine. Both conserved end residues are part of each CDR3. A D gene is named only where the DNA matches it firmly. Clone size is not always given. Where it is, it says once, few, many or a class for expanded clones.

CDR3nt,CDR3aa,j_gene,v_gene,d_gene,abundance
TGCGCCAGCAGCCAATTTCGTAGGGATACCCGCAACTATGGCTACACCTTC,CASSQFRRDTRNYGYTF,TRBJ1-2,TRBV4-1,-,many
TGTGCCAGCTCAACGATAGCGGGGGGAAACACAGATACGCAGTATTTT,CASSTIAGGNTDTQYF,TRBJ2-3,TRBV18,TRBD2,many
TGTGCCATCAAGGACAGGGCCCGAGGTGGGACTGAAGCTTTCTTT,CAIKDRARGGTEAFF,TRBJ1-1,TRBV10-3,TRBD1,many
TGTGCCAGCAGCTTAAAGGGACAGGGGTATTCACCCCTCCACTTT,CASSLKGQGYSPLHF,TRBJ1-6,TRBV7-3,TRBD1,many
TGTGCTAGCAGCTTAGGGAGCTCCTACAATGAGCAGTTCTTC,CASSLGSSYNEQFF,TRBJ2-1,TRBV7-7,-,-
TGTGCCAGCAGTTTAAGATCGGGGTCTGAAGCTTTCTTT,CASSLRSGSEAFF,TRBJ1-1,TRBV12-3/TRBV12-4,-,many
TGTGCCACGACCGGGACAGGGTGGAACGAGCAGTACTTC,CATTGTGWNEQYF,TRBJ2-7,TRBV19,TRBD1,few
TGTGCCAGCAGTTACTCCGGGGGCGTGGGTTGGAATGAGCAGTTCTTC,CASSYSGGVGWNEQFF,TRBJ2-1,TRBV6-2/TRBV6-3,-,many
TGTGCCAGTAGTCCTGGAGTGAACACTGAAGCTTTCTTT,CASSPGVNTEAFF,TRBJ1-1,TRBV18,-,many
TGTGCCAGCAGCCAAGACGGAGCGTCCTACAATGAGCAGTTCTTC,CASSQDGASYNEQFF,TRBJ2-1,TRBV3-1,-,many
TGTGCCAGTAGTGCCCGGACTAGCGGGCGCCCAGATACGCAGTATTTT,CASSARTSGRPDTQYF,TRBJ2-3,TRBV19,TRBD2,many
TGTGCCACCAGTGAGGGGACAGGGGGCGGCACAGATACGCAGTATTTT,CATSEGTGGGTDTQYF,TRBJ2-3,TRBV24-1,TRBD1,many
TGTGCCAGCCGCCCCGAGGCAGCCCCTCTCGGGCGAGCTTTCTTT,CASRPEAAPLGRAFF,TRBJ1-1,TRBV7-9,-,many
TGCAGTGCTCGAGGGGATTCCAAAAACATTCAGTACTTC,CSARGDSKNIQYF,TRBJ2-4,TRBV20-1,-,many
TGTGCCAGCAGTTACGGACGGAAACAAGAGACCCAGTACTTC,CASSYGRKQETQYF,TRBJ2-5,TRBV6-5,-,many
TGTGCCAGCAGCGCCTATAGGGGGCATGGCTACACCTTC,CASSAYRGHGYTF,TRBJ1-2,TRBV9,TRBD1,many
TGCAGTGCTAGAGAAATTGGCCGTGGGGAGGGGAGGGACGGCTACACCTTC,CSAREIGRGEGRDGYTF,TRBJ1-2,TRBV20-1,-,many
TGTGCCAGCAGCTTCTCCCAACTACGGACATTACAAGAGACCCAGTACTTC,CASSFSQLRTLQETQYF,TRBJ2-5,TRBV7-8,-,many
TGTGCCACCAGTGAACACAGGAACACTGAAGCTTTCTTT,CATSEHRNTEAFF,TRBJ1-1,TRBV24-1,-,many
TGTGCCAGCAGTTTTAATCAGCCCCAGCATTTT,CASSFNQPQHF,TRBJ1-5,TRBV28,-,many
TGCGCCAGCAGCCAAGAGCTCGGACTAGCGGGGACCCTGGATCAGTATTTT,CASSQELGLAGTLDQYF,TRBJ2-3,TRBV4-3,TRBD2,many
TGCAGTGCTAGCCGGAGCGGGGGTTACGAGCAGTACTTC,CSASRSGGYEQYF,TRBJ2-7,TRBV20-1,TRBD2,many
TGTGCCAGCAGCCCCCAAAGGGACCCCTACAATGAGCAGTTCTTC,CASSPQRDPYNEQFF,TRBJ2-1,TRBV7-8,-,many
TGTGCCAGCCAACGAAGCAAGAACACCGGGGAGCTGTTTTTT,CASQRSKNTGELFF,TRBJ2-2,TRBV7-8,-,many
TGTGCCAGCAGTCTAGGCCAGGGACCACAAAAGACCCAGTACTTC,CASSLGQGPQKTQYF,TRBJ2-5,TRBV11-2,-,few
TGTGCCTGGAGTGTGAGCTCTGGGGCCAACGTCCTGACTTTC,CAWSVSSGANVLTF,TRBJ2-6,TRBV30,-,few
TGTGCCAGCAGCTTCTACTTTGGGCCGTATCAGCCCCAGCATTTT,CASSFYFGPYQPQHF,TRBJ1-5,TRBV5-6,-,many
TGCAGTGCGACAGGGGGACACACAGATACGCAGTATTTT,CSATGGHTDTQYF,TRBJ2-3,TRBV20-1,TRBD1,many
TGTGCCATCAGTCGGACAGGGGGCACTGAAGCTTTCTTT,CAISRTGGTEAFF,TRBJ1-1,TRBV10-3,TRBD1,many
TGTGCCAGCAGCCCCGGGGGCGCTTCTAACTATGGCTACACCTTC,CASSPGGASNYGYTF,TRBJ1-2,TRBV9,-,many
TGTGCCAGCAGCGTAGGGGTTTCGCGGGGGGCACAAGAGACCCAGTACTTC,CASSVGVSRGAQETQYF,TRBJ2-5,TRBV9,TRBD2,many
TGCGCCAGCAGCCAAGGGAGGGGATCAATTAATTCACCCCTCCACTTT,CASSQGRGSINSPLHF,TRBJ1-6,TRBV4-1,-,many